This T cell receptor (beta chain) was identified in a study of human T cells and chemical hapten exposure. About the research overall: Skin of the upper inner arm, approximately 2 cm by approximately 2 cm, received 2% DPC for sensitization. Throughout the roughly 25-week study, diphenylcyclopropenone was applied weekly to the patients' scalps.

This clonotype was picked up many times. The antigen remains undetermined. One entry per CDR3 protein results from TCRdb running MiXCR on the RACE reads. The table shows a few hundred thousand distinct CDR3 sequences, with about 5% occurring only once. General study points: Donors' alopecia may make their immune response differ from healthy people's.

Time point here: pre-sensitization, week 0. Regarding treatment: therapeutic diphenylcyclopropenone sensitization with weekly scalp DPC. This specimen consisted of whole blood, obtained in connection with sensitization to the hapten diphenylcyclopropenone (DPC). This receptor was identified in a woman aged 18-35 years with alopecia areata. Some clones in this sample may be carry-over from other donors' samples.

The DNA of the CDR3 is TGTGCCAGCAGCTTGGACGCGAGGGCTGAAGCTTTCTTT. Protein sequence: CASSLDARAEAFF. The chain recombines TRBV27 with TRBJ1-1; D unresolved. There are 13 residues in the CDR3. The V gene's germline CDR1 is MNHEY and CDR2 SMNVEV (reference sequence). The V gene lost 6 bases and the J gene lost 6 bases, with 14 bases spanning the gap.